The clone carrying this T cell receptor (beta chain) was seen only a few times. The antigen is undetermined. These data are taken from a study of beta chain features in type 1 diabetes. Study observations and caveats: The study found moderately but significantly shorter TCRB CDR3s in all four CD4+ subsets of Type 1 diabetes patients.

The investigators reverse transcribed all of the isolated RNA, so they sequenced expressed TCRB transcripts. Samples of naive, central memory and regulatory T cells yielded a mean of around 3.8 million reads. Profiled with immunoSEQ multiplex PCR; TCRdb holds only in-frame clones, not every one. This sample has nearly 350,000 clones, with approximately 10% found just once. There was one heparinised blood draw per donor, averaging roughly 110 mL. It was via CD45RO/CCR7/CD25/CD127/CD95/CD27 that CD4+ naive, central memory, regulatory and stem cell-like memory cells were sorted. Post-sort purity exceeded 95% for all sorted populations. Sequenced: central memory CD4+ T cells from blood. The source is a man aged 25 to 40 with type 1 diabetes.

The CDR3 coding sequence is TGTGCCACCAAACAGGGGCCCTCGAACACTGAAGCTTTCTTT. Its protein product is CATKQGPSNTEAFF. The chain couples TRBV2 to TRBJ1-1, with 7 bases matching TRBD1. Germline CDR1 is SNHLY and CDR2 is FYNNEI. Unmatched junction bases numbered 9, after V lost 10 bases and J lost 1 base. This CDR3 spans 14 amino acids.